A selection of T cell receptor beta chains follows, all from one sample in a study of cytomegalovirus exposure and HLA in healthy donors. Profiling relied on immunoSEQ multiplex PCR, and the TCRdb table lists in-frame clones only, not all of them. The repertoire holds around 110,000 clones, with around 70% as singletons. Material: PBMCs. The receptors were gathered from a man aged 25-40 years in good health and CMV-seropositive. Each CDR3 is given with its conserved first and last residue. The D gene is left open where the match is weak. Not every row has a clone size; where given, it reads once, few, many or a size class.

clone size	D gene	V gene	J gene	CDR3 DNA	CDR3 protein
.	.	TRBV14	TRBJ2-3	TGTGCCAGCAGCCTCCTCTCAGGAAGGTATACGCAGTATTTT	CASSLLSGRYTQYF
.	.	TRBV23-1	TRBJ2-3	TGCGCCAGCAGTAATCCGGTAGTGATCGATACGCAGTATTTT	CASSNPVVIDTQYF
.	TRBD1	TRBV5-1	TRBJ2-3	TGCGCCAGCAGCTTGGAGGGACAGGAAAGCACAGATACGCAGTATTTT	CASSLEGQESTDTQYF
.	TRBD1	TRBV15	TRBJ1-1	TGTGCCACCAGCCACTCGGGACAGAGCCTTGAAGCTTTCTTT	CATSHSGQSLEAFF
.	TRBD1	TRBV5-8	TRBJ1-1	TGTGCCAGCAGCCTCGGGACAGGGCGGACTGAAGCTTTCTTT	CASSLGTGRTEAFF
.	.	TRBV6-5	TRBJ1-5	TGTGCCAGCAGGGGCCTTAGCAATCAGCCCCAGCATTTT	CASRGLSNQPQHF
few	.	TRBV6-1	TRBJ1-2	TGTGCCAGCCTCAGGGTGGGGGGAGGAAACTATGGCTACACCTTC	CASLRVGGGNYGYTF
.	TRBD1	TRBV11-3	TRBJ2-5	TGTGCCAGCAGCTTACGGACAGGGGGGTACCAAGAGACCCGGTACTTC	CASSLRTGGYQETRYF
few	TRBD2	TRBV7-2	TRBJ2-7	TGTGCCAGCAGCTCGCAGAGTCTAGCGGGGGGGCTTTACGAGCAGTACTTC	CASSSQSLAGGLYEQYF
.	.	TRBV6-5	TRBJ1-2	TGTGCCAGCAGTTACACAGAACAGGGTTTGGATGGCTACACCTTC	CASSYTEQGLDGYTF
.	TRBD1	TRBV4-3	TRBJ1-6	TGCGCCAGCAGCCATTACGGACAGGGTAATTCACCCCTCCACTTT	CASSHYGQGNSPLHF
.	.	TRBV27	TRBJ2-7	TGTGCCAGCACCCACTCCGAGCAATTTGTGGACGAGCAGTACTTC	CASTHSEQFVDEQYF
.	.	TRBV9	TRBJ1-2	TGTGCCAGCAGCGTAGCAGACTATGGCTACACCTTC	CASSVADYGYTF
.	TRBD2	TRBV11-2	TRBJ2-7	TGTGCCAGCAGCCCTGGACTAGCGGGGGGCTACGAGCAGTACTTC	CASSPGLAGGYEQYF
.	TRBD1	TRBV28	TRBJ1-2	TGTGCCAGCAGTCCTAGGGACAGTCCTGGCTACACCTTC	CASSPRDSPGYTF
once	.	TRBV9	TRBJ2-3	TGTGCCAGCAGCTCAACGGGGGGCACAGATACGCAGTATTTT	CASSSTGGTDTQYF
.	.	TRBV11-2	TRBJ2-3	TGTGCCAGCAGCTTTTCCCACGAGGATACGCAGTATTTT	CASSFSHEDTQYF
few	.	TRBV4-3	TRBJ1-1	TGCGCCAGCAGCCAAGATGTAGATATGAACACTGAAGCTTTCTTT	CASSQDVDMNTEAFF
.	.	TRBV6-1	TRBJ2-7	TGTGCCAGCAAAATGTACGGGGTCGACGAGCAGTACTTC	CASKMYGVDEQYF
once	TRBD2	TRBV7-9	TRBJ2-2	TGTGCCAGCTGTCTAGCGGGGGTCACCGGGGAGCTGTTTTTT	CASCLAGVTGELFF
.	.	TRBV13	TRBJ1-2	TGTGCCAGCAGCCAGGGATGGGGGCGGCGGTATGGCTACACCTTC	CASSQGWGRRYGYTF
.	.	TRBV4-1	TRBJ2-5	TGCGCCAGCAGCCAAGATAGAGAGACCCAGTACTTC	CASSQDRETQYF
few	.	TRBV6-5	TRBJ2-7	TGTGCCAGCAGTCCCGACAGGATATTCTACGAGCAGTACTTC	CASSPDRIFYEQYF
.	.	TRBV29-1	TRBJ1-5	TGCAGCGTTGTGGAGGGTGATAGCAATCAGCCCCAGCATTTT	CSVVEGDSNQPQHF
.	TRBD2	TRBV5-1	TRBJ2-5	TGCGCCACCAACAGCGGGGGGGGGTCAGAGACCCAGTACTTC	CATNSGGGSETQYF
.	TRBD1	TRBV6-5	TRBJ1-5	TGTGCCAGCAGCTGGGACAGAGATCAGCCCCAGCATTTT	CASSWDRDQPQHF
few	.	TRBV5-6	TRBJ1-4	TGTGCCAGCAGCTTGGGGCAGGGACATAATGAAAAACTGTTTTTT	CASSLGQGHNEKLFF
.	.	TRBV5-5	TRBJ1-2	TGTGCCAGCAGCTTGTCAGGGAACTATGGCTACACCTTC	CASSLSGNYGYTF
.	TRBD1	TRBV28	TRBJ2-2	TGTGCCAGCAGCCGCGGGACAGGGGGACCCGGGGAGCTGTTTTTT	CASSRGTGGPGELFF
.	TRBD2	TRBV30	TRBJ2-7	TGTGCCTGGAGTGTACAAGGGCTAGCGGGGGCGCAGTACTTC	CAWSVQGLAGAQYF
.	.	TRBV2	TRBJ2-7	TGTGCCAGCAGTGAGGCGGGCCACGAGCAGTACTTC	CASSEAGHEQYF
.	.	TRBV18	TRBJ1-3	TGTGCCAGCTCCTCAGGAAACTCTGGAAACACCATATATTTT	CASSSGNSGNTIYF
.	.	TRBV7-3	TRBJ2-7	TGTGCCAGCAGCTTAAACAGGGACAACTACGAGCAGTACTTC	CASSLNRDNYEQYF
.	TRBD2	TRBV5-1	TRBJ2-1	TGTGCCAGCAGCTTGCGGGCTAGCGGGGACAATGAGCAGTTCTTC	CASSLRASGDNEQFF
.	TRBD1	TRBV30	TRBJ1-6	TGTGCCTGGAGGAGACACCGGGGACAGGGGGCCGGAGCCCTCCACTTT	CAWRRHRGQGAGALHF
.	.	TRBV4-1	TRBJ1-2	TGCGCCAGCAGCCAAAGATCAGACTACACCTTC	CASSQRSDYTF
.	TRBD2	TRBV10-2	TRBJ2-1	TGCGCCAGTAGCGGGGGGGCAAGCGAGCAGTTCTTC	CASSGGASEQFF
.	TRBD1	TRBV6-1	TRBJ1-3	TGTGCCAGCAGGGCCAGGGGGACGGGGAACACCATATATTTT	CASRARGTGNTIYF
.	.	TRBV30	TRBJ1-3	TGTGCCTGGAGCCCGTGGACGGGGATCTCTGGAAACACCATATATTTT	CAWSPWTGISGNTIYF
.	TRBD2	TRBV6-1	TRBJ2-7	TGTGCCAGCAGTGGCCATCTAGCGGGGGGGACGAGGAACGAGCAGTACTTC	CASSGHLAGGTRNEQYF
.	.	TRBV11-2	TRBJ1-2	TGTGCCAGCAGCCTAAGCGGGGGCTACACCTTC	CASSLSGGYTF
.	TRBD2	TRBV5-6	TRBJ2-5	TGTGCCAGCAGCTTGAGAGGAGCGGGGGTACAAGAGACCCAGTACTTC	CASSLRGAGVQETQYF
.	.	TRBV5-4	TRBJ1-1	TGTGCCAGCAGCGTAATCCCCCGGACAGTGAACACTGAAGCTTTCTTT	CASSVIPRTVNTEAFF
.	.	TRBV5-4	TRBJ1-2	TGTGCCAGCAGCTCCGAGAGACGGGGAGGCTATGGCTACACCTTC	CASSSERRGGYGYTF
.	TRBD1	TRBV7-3	TRBJ2-2	TGTGCCGGCAGGGGGCCAAACACCGGGGAGCTGTTTTTT	CAGRGPNTGELFF
once	TRBD1	TRBV19	TRBJ2-7	TGTGCCAGTAGCAACCAGGGGGAGCACTCCTACGAGCAGTACTTC	CASSNQGEHSYEQYF
.	TRBD1	TRBV6-6	TRBJ2-1	TGTGCCAGCAGACCCAGACAGGGCCTCAGGGATGAGCAGTTCTTC	CASRPRQGLRDEQFF
.	.	TRBV5-1	TRBJ2-5	TGCGCCAGCAGCCTAGAGATCCAAGAGACCCAGTACTTC	CASSLEIQETQYF
.	.	TRBV2	TRBJ2-1	TGTGCCAGCAGTCCTATCGGACAGAGCTTCTACAATGAGCAGTTCTTC	CASSPIGQSFYNEQFF
once	TRBD2	TRBV4-1	TRBJ2-1	TGCGCCAGCAGCCGAGCGGGACTCAATGAGCAGTTCTTC	CASSRAGLNEQFF
.	.	TRBV7-2	TRBJ1-5	TGTGCCAGCAGCTTAGCGGCCCTTGGGGGAGGGCAGCCCCAGCATTTT	CASSLAALGGGQPQHF
.	.	TRBV9	TRBJ2-7	TGTGCCAGCAGCCCCCGCACAGGGAACTACGAGCAGTACTTC	CASSPRTGNYEQYF
.	.	TRBV5-1	TRBJ2-3	TGCGCCAGCAGCTTGGTGGGCGGGGGCACAGATACGCAGTATTTT	CASSLVGGGTDTQYF
.	TRBD1	TRBV28	TRBJ2-7	TGTGCCAGCAGAGATGCTGGGACAGGGGGATACGAGCAGTACTTC	CASRDAGTGGYEQYF
.	.	TRBV15	TRBJ1-2	TGTGCCACCAGCAGCATAAAGGCCCTAGCAGGCTATGGCTACACCTTC	CATSSIKALAGYGYTF
.	TRBD2	TRBV27	TRBJ2-7	TGTGCCCCGGTAGCGGGGGGGGAAGTCTCCGAGCAGTACTTC	CAPVAGGEVSEQYF